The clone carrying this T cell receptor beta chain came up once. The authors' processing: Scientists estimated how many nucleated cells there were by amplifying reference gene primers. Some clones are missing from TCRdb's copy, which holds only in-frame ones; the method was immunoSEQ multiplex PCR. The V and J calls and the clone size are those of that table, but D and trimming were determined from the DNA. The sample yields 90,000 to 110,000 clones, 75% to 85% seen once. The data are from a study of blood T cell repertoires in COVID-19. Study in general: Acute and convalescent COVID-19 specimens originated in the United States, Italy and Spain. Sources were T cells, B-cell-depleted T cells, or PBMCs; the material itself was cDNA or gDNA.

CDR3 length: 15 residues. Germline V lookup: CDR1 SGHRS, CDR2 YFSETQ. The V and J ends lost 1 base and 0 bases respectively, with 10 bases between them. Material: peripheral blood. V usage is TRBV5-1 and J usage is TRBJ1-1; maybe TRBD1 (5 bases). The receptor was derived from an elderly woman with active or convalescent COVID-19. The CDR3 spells CASSLQTGVNTEAFF. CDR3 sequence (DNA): TGCGCCAGCAGCTTGCAAACAGGAGTGAACACTGAAGCTTTCTTT.